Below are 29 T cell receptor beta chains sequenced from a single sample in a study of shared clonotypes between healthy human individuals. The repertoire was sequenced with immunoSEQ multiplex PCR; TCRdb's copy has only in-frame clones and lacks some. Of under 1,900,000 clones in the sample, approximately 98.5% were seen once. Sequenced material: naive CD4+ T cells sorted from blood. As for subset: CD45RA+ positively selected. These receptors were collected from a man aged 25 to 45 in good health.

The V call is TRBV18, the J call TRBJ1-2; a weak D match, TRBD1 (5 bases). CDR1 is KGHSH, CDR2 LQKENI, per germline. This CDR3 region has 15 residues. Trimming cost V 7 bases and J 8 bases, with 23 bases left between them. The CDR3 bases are TGTGCCAGCTTACGGGGGAGTGGAGAGGTGTTGGGCTACACCTTC. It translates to CASLRGSGEVLGYTF.

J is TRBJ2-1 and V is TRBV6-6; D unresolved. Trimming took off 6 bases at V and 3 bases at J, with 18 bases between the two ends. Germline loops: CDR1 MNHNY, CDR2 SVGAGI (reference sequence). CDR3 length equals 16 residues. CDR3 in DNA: TGTGCCAGCAGCCGGACCGGTGGGGTAGTCTACAATGAGCAGTTCTTC. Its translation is CASSRTGGVVYNEQFF.

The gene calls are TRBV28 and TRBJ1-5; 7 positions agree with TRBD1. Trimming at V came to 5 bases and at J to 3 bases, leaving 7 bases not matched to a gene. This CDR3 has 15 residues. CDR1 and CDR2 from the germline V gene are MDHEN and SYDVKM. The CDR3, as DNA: TGTGCCAGCAGTCGCCCGACAGGGCTCAATCAGCCCCAGCATTTT. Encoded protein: CASSRPTGLNQPQHF. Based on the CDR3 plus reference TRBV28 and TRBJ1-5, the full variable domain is DVKVTQSSRYLVKRTGEKVFLECVQDMDHENMFWYRQDPGLGLRLIYFSYDVKMKEKGDIPEGYSVSREKKERFSLILESASTNQTSMYLCASSRPTGLNQPQHFGDGTRLSIL.

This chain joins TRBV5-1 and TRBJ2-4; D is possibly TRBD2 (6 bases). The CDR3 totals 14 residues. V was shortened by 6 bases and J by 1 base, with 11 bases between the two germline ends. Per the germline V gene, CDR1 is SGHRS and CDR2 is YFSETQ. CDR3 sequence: CASKERAAKNIQYF. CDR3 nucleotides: TGCGCCAGCAAGGAGCGGGCGGCCAAAAACATTCAGTACTTC.

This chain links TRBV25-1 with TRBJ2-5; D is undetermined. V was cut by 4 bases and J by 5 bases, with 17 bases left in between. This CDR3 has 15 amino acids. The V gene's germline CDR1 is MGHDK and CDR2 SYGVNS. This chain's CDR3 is CASSVPSGDFETQYF. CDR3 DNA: TGTGCCAGCAGTGTACCCAGTGGGGATTTCGAGACCCAGTACTTC.

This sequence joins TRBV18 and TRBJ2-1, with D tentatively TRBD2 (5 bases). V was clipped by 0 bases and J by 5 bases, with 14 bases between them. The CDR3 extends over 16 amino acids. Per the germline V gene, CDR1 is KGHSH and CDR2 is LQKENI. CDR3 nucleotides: TGTGCCAGCTCACCACCCTTGCCGGGAAAAAACAATGAGCAGTTCTTC. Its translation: CASSPPLPGKNNEQFF.

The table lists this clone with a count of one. The CDR3 region has the DNA TGTGCCAGCAGTGAAGTGGTCTGGGCGGGAGCCTCCTACGAGCAGTACTTC. Encoded protein: CASSEVVWAGASYEQYF. This chain links TRBV6-1 with TRBJ2-7; 7 bases fit TRBD2. V lost 1 base to trimming and J lost 0 bases; unmatched junction nucleotides: 9. CDR1 and CDR2 (germline): MNHNS, SASEGT. CDR3 length: 17 amino acids.

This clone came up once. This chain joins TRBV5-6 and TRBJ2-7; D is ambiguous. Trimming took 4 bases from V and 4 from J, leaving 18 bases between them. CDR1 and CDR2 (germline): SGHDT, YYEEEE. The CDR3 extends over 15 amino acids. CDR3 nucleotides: TGTGCCAGCAGCCGCTCACACGGAAAGGGTTACGAGCAGTACTTC. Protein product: CASSRSHGKGYEQYF.

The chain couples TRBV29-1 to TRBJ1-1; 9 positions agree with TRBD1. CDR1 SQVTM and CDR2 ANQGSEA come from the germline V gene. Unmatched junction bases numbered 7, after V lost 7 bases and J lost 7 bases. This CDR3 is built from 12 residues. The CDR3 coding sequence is TGCAGCGCCGGGACAGGGTCGGGTGAAGCTTTCTTT. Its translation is CSAGTGSGEAFF. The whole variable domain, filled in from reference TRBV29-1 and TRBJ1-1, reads SAVISQKPSRDICQRGTSLTIQCQVDSQVTMMFWYRQQPGQSLTLIATANQGSEATYESGFVIDKFPISRPNLTFSTLTVSNMSPEDSSIYLCSAGTGSGEAFFGQGTRLTVV.

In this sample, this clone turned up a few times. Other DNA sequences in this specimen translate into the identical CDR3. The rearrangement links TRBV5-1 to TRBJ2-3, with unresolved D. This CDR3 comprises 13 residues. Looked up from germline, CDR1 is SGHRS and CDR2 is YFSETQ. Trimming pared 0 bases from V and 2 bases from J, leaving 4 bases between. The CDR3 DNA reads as TGCGCCAGCAGCTTGGTTCCCACAGATACGCAGTATTTT. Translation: CASSLVPTDTQYF. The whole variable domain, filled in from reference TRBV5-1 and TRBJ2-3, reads KAGVTQTPRYLIKTRGQQVTLSCSPISGHRSVSWYQQTPGQGLQFLFEYFSETQRNKGNFPGRFSGRQFSNSRSEMNVSTLELGDSALYLCASSLVPTDTQYFGPGTRLTVL.

CDR3 DNA sequence: TGTGCCAGTAGTAAAGACCTGGAGATCAGGGTCTACGAGCAGTACTTC. It specifies CASSKDLEIRVYEQYF. This rearrangement joins TRBV19 to TRBJ2-7, with a tentative D call TRBD1 (5 bases). CDR3 length: 16 residues. CDR1 and CDR2 from the germline V gene are LNHDA and SQIVND (reference sequence). With 4 bases removed from V and 3 bases from J, the gap between germline ends came to 19 bases.

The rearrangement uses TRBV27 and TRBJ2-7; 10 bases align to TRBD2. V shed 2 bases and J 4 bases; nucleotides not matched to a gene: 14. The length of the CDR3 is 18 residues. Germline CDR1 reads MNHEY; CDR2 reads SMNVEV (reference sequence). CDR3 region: CASSLKGLAGVWPYEQYF. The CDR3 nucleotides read TGTGCCAGCAGTTTAAAAGGGCTAGCGGGAGTCTGGCCATACGAGCAGTACTTC.

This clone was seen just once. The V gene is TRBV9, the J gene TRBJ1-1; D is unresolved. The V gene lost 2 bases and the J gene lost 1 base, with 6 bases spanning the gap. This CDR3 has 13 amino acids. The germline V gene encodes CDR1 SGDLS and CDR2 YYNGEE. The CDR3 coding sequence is TGTGCCAGCAGCGTTCACGGGAACACTGAAGCTTTCTTT. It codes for CASSVHGNTEAFF.

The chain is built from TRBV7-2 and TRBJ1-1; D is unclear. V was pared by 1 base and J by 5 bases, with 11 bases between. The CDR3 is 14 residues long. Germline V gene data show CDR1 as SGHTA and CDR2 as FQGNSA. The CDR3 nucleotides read TGTGCCAGCAGCTTAGTCGTGGGCTGGACTGAAGCTTTCTTT. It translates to CASSLVVGWTEAFF.

The CDR3 DNA sequence: TGCGCCAGCTCAAAGAACTCTGCCTCCAACGGGGAGCTGTTTTTT. This translates into CASSKNSASNGELFF. This chain joins TRBV5-1 and TRBJ2-2; no clear D gene. The ends were cut back, 7 bases at V and 7 bases at J, with 20 bases in the middle. The CDR3 contains 15 residues. Germline V gene lookup returns CDR1 SGHRS and CDR2 YFSETQ.

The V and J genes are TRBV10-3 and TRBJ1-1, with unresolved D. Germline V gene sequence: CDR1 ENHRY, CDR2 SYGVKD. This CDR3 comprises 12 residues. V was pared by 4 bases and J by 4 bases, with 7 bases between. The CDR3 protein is CAISARGTEAFF. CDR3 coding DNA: TGTGCCATCAGTGCCCGGGGCACTGAAGCTTTCTTT.

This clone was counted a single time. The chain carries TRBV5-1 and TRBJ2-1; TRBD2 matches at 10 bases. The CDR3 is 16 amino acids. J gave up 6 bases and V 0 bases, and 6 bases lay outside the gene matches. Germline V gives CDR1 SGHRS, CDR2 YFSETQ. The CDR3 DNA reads TGCGCCAGCAGCTTGGACCTAGCGGGAGTAGGCAATGAGCAGTTCTTC. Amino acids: CASSLDLAGVGNEQFF.

In DNA form, the CDR3 reads TGCGCCAGCAGTGAGTCGATCCCACAGGTCTATGGCTACACCTTC. Amino acids: CASSESIPQVYGYTF. The gene calls are TRBV10-2 and TRBJ1-2, with D possibly matching TRBD1 (5 bases). Trimming removed 0 bases at V and 4 bases at J, with 12 bases between. CDR1 is WSHSY and CDR2 is SAAADI in the germline V gene. This CDR3 is 15 amino acids long.

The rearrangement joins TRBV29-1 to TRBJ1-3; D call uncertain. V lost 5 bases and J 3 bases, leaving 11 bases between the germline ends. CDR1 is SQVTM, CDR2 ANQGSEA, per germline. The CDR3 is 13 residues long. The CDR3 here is CSVRGRIGNTIYF. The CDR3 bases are TGCAGCGTTCGCGGACGGATTGGAAACACCATATATTTT. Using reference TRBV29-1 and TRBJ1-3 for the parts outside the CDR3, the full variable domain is SAVISQKPSRDICQRGTSLTIQCQVDSQVTMMFWYRQQPGQSLTLIATANQGSEATYESGFVIDKFPISRPNLTFSTLTVSNMSPEDSSIYLCSVRGRIGNTIYFGEGSWLTVV.

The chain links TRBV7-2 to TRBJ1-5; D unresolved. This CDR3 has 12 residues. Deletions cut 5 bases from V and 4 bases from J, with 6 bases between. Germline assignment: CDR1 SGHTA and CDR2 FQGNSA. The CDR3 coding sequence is TGTGCCAGCAGCGATAGTAATCAGCCCCAGCATTTT. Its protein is CASSDSNQPQHF.

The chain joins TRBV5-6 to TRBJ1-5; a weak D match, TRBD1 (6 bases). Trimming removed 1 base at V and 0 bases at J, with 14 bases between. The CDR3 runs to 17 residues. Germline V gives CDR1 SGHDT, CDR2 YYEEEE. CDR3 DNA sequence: TGTGCCAGCAGCTTGTTGGAGGGGGAGAATAGCAATCAGCCCCAGCATTTT. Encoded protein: CASSLLEGENSNQPQHF.

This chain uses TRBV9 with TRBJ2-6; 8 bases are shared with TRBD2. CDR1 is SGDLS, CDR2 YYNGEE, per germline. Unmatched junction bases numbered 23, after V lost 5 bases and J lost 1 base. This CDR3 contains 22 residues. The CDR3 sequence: CASSRPGTPNRREVSGANVLTF. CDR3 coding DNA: TGTGCCAGCAGTCGACCCGGGACACCCAATCGGCGGGAGGTATCTGGGGCCAACGTCCTGACTTTC.

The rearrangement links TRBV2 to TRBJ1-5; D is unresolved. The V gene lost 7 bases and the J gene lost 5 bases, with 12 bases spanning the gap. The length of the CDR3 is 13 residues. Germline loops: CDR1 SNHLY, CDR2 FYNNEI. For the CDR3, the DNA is TGTGCCAGCAACGGAGGGTTGGATCAGCCCCAGCATTTT. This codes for CASNGGLDQPQHF.

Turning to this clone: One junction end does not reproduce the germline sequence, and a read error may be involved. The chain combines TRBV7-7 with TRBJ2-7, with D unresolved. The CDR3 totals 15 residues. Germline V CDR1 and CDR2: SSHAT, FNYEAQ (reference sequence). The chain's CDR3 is CASSPSLTSYLGQYF. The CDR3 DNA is TGTGCTAGCAGCCCTTCTCTGACCAGTTATTTGGGGCAGTACTTC. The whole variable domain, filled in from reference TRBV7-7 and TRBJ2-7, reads GAGVSQSPRYKVTKRGQDVTLRCDPISSHATLYWYQQALGQGPEFLTYFNYEAQPDKSGLPSDRFSAERPEGSISTLTIQRTEQRDSAMYRCASSPSLTSYLGQYFGPGTRLTVT.

The CDR3 DNA reads as TGTGCCAGTAGTAGGCGGCAGGGGGACTTGGACAGAGTCCATGGCTACACCTTC. Amino acids: CASSRRQGDLDRVHGYTF. This chain links TRBV19 with TRBJ1-2, with 7 bases identical to TRBD1. The CDR3 is made up of 18 amino acids. Trimming at V came to 4 bases and at J to 6 bases, leaving 20 bases not matched to a gene. The germline gives CDR1 LNHDA, CDR2 SQIVND (reference sequence).

CDR3 sequence: CASSPIRQVSNYNEQFF. The CDR3, as DNA: TGTGCCAGCTCACCCATAAGACAGGTCTCTAATTACAATGAGCAGTTCTTC. The rearrangement joins TRBV18 to TRBJ2-1; D may be TRBD1 (6 bases). The CDR3 runs 17 residues. The V end lost 3 bases, the J end lost 4 bases, and 19 bases lay between the germline ends. Germline assignment: CDR1 KGHSH and CDR2 LQKENI.

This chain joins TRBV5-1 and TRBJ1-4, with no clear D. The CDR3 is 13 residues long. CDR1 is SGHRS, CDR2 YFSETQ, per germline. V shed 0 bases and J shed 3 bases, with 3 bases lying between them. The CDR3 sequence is CASSLGPNEKLFF. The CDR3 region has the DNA TGCGCCAGCAGCTTGGGGCCTAATGAAAAACTGTTTTTT.

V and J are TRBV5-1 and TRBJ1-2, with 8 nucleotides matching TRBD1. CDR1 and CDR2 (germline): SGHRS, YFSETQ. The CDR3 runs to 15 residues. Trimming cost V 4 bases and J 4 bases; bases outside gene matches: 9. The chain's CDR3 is CASSLASDRAYGYTF. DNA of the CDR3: TGCGCCAGCAGCCTCGCGTCGGACAGGGCCTATGGCTACACCTTC.

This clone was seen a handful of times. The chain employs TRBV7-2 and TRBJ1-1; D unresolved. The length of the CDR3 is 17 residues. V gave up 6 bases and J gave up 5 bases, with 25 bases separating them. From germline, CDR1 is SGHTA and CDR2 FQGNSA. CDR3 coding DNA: TGTGCCAGCAGGCAGGTCATAGGACCCGCAACGGGAACTGAAGCTTTCTTT. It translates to CASRQVIGPATGTEAFF.